The entry below gives a single T cell receptor beta chain sequence along with its context. This entry is derived from a study of cytomegalovirus exposure and HLA in healthy donors. Both 60 Vbeta primers and 13 Jbeta primers went into the PCR. Profiling relied on immunoSEQ multiplex PCR, and the TCRdb table lists in-frame clones only, not all of them. The sample holds 270,000 or so clones; about nine tenths are singletons and the top ten take 4%. Germline V gene lookup returns CDR1 SGDLS and CDR2 YYNGEE. This CDR3 has 17 residues. The V and J ends lost 0 bases and 4 bases respectively, with 17 bases between them.

J is TRBJ2-1 and V is TRBV9; weak D call: TRBD2 (5 bases). The sequence was collected from a man aged 40-49 years in good health and CMV-seropositive. Sequenced input: PBMCs. In DNA, the CDR3 is TGTGCCAGCAGCGTAGGGGTTATGGCGGACTCGTACAATGAGCAGTTCTTC. It encodes CASSVGVMADSYNEQFF. The whole variable domain, filled in from reference TRBV9 and TRBJ2-1, reads DSGVTQTPKHLITATGQRVTLRCSPRSGDLSVYWYQQSLDQGLQFLIQYYNGEERAKGNILERFSAQQFPDLHSELNLSSLELGDSALYFCASSVGVMADSYNEQFFGPGTRLTVL.